The 4 T cell receptor beta chains below were found in one sample sequenced in a study of blood T cells in healthy people across ages. Using a J-beta primer mix together with a sample-barcoded 5' primer, a second PCR was run for about 7 to 12 cycles. From the 5' RACE reads, TCRdb called clonotypes with MiXCR, one entry per CDR3 protein. The table records some 730,000 distinct CDR3 sequences, about 20% of them present only once. Sequencing was carried out using blood. The source is an older man in good health.

The sample holds many counts of this clonotype. This chain uses TRBV18 with TRBJ2-5; D remains ambiguous. CDR1 is KGHSH, CDR2 LQKENI, per germline. V dropped 3 bases and J dropped 4 bases, with 15 bases sitting between them. The CDR3 has 15 amino acids. CDR3 bases: TGTGCCAGCTCACCGTTGGTAGTCAAGGGAGAGACCCAGTACTTC. It yields the protein CASSPLVVKGETQYF.

In regard to this clonotype: Germline is not matched at one junction end, which may reflect a read error. The V gene is TRBV6-2 or TRBV6-3, the J gene TRBJ2-1; D call uncertain. Germline V lookup: CDR1 MNHEY, CDR2 SVGEGT. CDR3 length equals 12 residues. The CDR3 bases are TGTGCCAGCAGTTACTCCTCCAATGAGCAGTTCTTC. This sequence encodes CASSYSSNEQFF.

The J gene is TRBJ1-5, the V gene TRBV5-1; 9 bases fit TRBD1. Germline V CDR1 and CDR2: SGHRS, YFSETQ. Unmatched junction bases numbered 3, after V lost 5 bases and J lost 0 bases. CDR3 length equals 15 residues. The CDR3 DNA is TGCGCCAGCAGTTGGACAGGGGCTAGCAATCAGCCCCAGCATTTT. Protein: CASSWTGASNQPQHF. Using reference TRBV5-1 and TRBJ1-5 for the parts outside the CDR3, the full variable domain is KAGVTQTPRYLIKTRGQQVTLSCSPISGHRSVSWYQQTPGQGLQFLFEYFSETQRNKGNFPGRFSGRQFSNSRSEMNVSTLELGDSALYLCASSWTGASNQPQHFGDGTRLSIL.

This clonotype was picked up many times. The genes are TRBV6-6 and TRBJ2-1; 7 bases are a match to TRBD2. CDR3 length equals 16 residues. Losses at the gene ends were 0 bases for V and 0 bases for J; bases not matched to a gene: 2. The germline V gene has CDR1 MNHNY and CDR2 SVGAGI (reference sequence). DNA for the CDR3: TGTGCCAGCAGTTACTCGGGGGGGATCTCCTACAATGAGCAGTTCTTC. Protein: CASSYSGGISYNEQFF.